These T cell receptor beta chains were read from a single sample in a study of OX40 agonist ivuxolimab in advanced cancers. Generated by immunoSEQ multiplex PCR, the TCRdb table keeps only in-frame clones and is missing some. The table lists fewer than 120,000 clones, 89% of them singletons, with around 0.27% in the top ten. The sequenced sample was CD4+ or CD8+ T cells sorted from blood, obtained in a trial of the OX40 agonist ivuxolimab. Receptors originate from an adult with an advanced solid tumor such as melanoma, head and neck, liver or kidney cancer. Both conserved end residues are part of each CDR3. A D gene is named only where the DNA matches it firmly. Size tells how often a clone was seen (once, few, many) or the class of an expanded clone, and some rows leave it out.

d_gene,j_gene,abundance,v_gene,CDR3nt,CDR3aa
NA,TRBJ1-4,NA,TRBV5-1,TGCGCCAGCAGCTTGGGGTGGGCCGCGGGTGAAAAACTGTTTTTT,CASSLGWAAGEKLFF
TRBD2,TRBJ2-1,NA,TRBV6-1,TGTGCCAGCAGTGAACGAAGGCGGGGGGGCGAGTTTGGAAGATACAATGAGCAGTTCTTC,CASSERRRGGEFGRYNEQFF
TRBD1,TRBJ2-7,NA,TRBV5-1,TGCGCCAGCAGCGCGCGGACAGGGCAGGGGGAGCAGTACTTC,CASSARTGQGEQYF
TRBD1,TRBJ2-2,NA,TRBV5-1,TGCGCCAGCAGCTTGTCACAGGGGGCGCGAAGGTTGTTTTTT,CASSLSQGARRLFF
TRBD1,TRBJ1-1,NA,TRBV5-1,TGCGCCAGCAGCTTTGGACAGGGGAGGGTTCTAGCTTTCTTT,CASSFGQGRVLAFF
TRBD1,TRBJ2-3,NA,TRBV28,TGTGCCAGCAGTCTCCTCAGGGGGTCGGCCGGCACAGATACGCAGTATTTT,CASSLLRGSAGTDTQYF
NA,TRBJ2-1,NA,TRBV9,TGTGCCAGCAGCGTAGGGGATTCTAGTTTCTACAATGAGCAGTTCTTC,CASSVGDSSFYNEQFF
TRBD1,TRBJ2-5,NA,TRBV27,TGTGCCAGCAGTTGGACAGGGCAAGAGACCCAGTACTTC,CASSWTGQETQYF
NA,TRBJ1-2,NA,TRBV18,TGTGCCAGCTCACCTAATAATCGACAGGACAGTAGAGGCTACACCTTC,CASSPNNRQDSRGYTF
NA,TRBJ2-5,NA,TRBV7-2,TGTGCCAGCAGCTTAGGGACCCAGGAGACCCAGTACTTC,CASSLGTQETQYF
NA,TRBJ2-2,NA,TRBV5-1,TGCGCCAGCAGCGGGTTGGCAGGTCTAAACACCGGGGAGCTGTTTTTT,CASSGLAGLNTGELFF
NA,TRBJ1-2,NA,TRBV5-4,TGTGCCAGCAGCTTAACTAACGCTGGCTATGGCTACACCTTC,CASSLTNAGYGYTF
TRBD1,TRBJ1-2,NA,TRBV7-8,TGTGCCAGCAGCTTAGACAGGGGTGACTATGGCTACACCTTC,CASSLDRGDYGYTF
NA,TRBJ1-1,NA,TRBV6-5,TGTGCCAGCAGTTACGAGATGAACACTGAAGCTTTCTTT,CASSYEMNTEAFF
NA,TRBJ2-1,NA,TRBV11-3,TGTGCCAGCAGCTTAAGAGAGGACAATGAGCAGTTCTTC,CASSLREDNEQFF
TRBD1,TRBJ1-2,NA,TRBV19,TGTGCCAGTGAATTACAGGGGGCGGAAGGCTACACCTTC,CASELQGAEGYTF
NA,TRBJ1-3,NA,TRBV7-2,TGTGCCAGCAGCTTAGTAGGAGAGGGCTCTGGAAACACCATATATTTT,CASSLVGEGSGNTIYF
NA,TRBJ1-5,NA,TRBV7-2,TGTGCCAGCAGCTTAGATATGGGGGAGAGCAATCAGCCCCAGCATTTT,CASSLDMGESNQPQHF
NA,TRBJ1-6,NA,TRBV27,TGTGCCAGTCACTCTGGACGGATGAATAATTCACCCCTCCACTTT,CASHSGRMNNSPLHF
TRBD2,TRBJ2-5,NA,TRBV4-2,TGTGCCAGCAGCCAGCGGACTAGCGGGGCAATGGGAGAGACCCAGTACTTC,CASSQRTSGAMGETQYF
NA,TRBJ1-5,NA,TRBV11-3,TGTGCCAGCAGCCTAGGACAGATCAATCAGCCCCAGCATTTT,CASSLGQINQPQHF
NA,TRBJ2-7,once,TRBV5-1,TGCGCCAGCAGCTTTGGGGGCGACGAGCAGTACTTC,CASSFGGDEQYF
NA,TRBJ2-5,NA,TRBV15,TGTGCCACCAGCAGAGATGGGGCCTCAGAGACCCAGTACTTC,CATSRDGASETQYF
TRBD1,TRBJ1-4,NA,TRBV28,TGTGCCAGCAGACGCAGCGACAGGGGCTCGGGACTACTGTTTTTT,CASRRSDRGSGLLFF
TRBD1,TRBJ1-1,once,TRBV7-9,TGTGCCAGCAGTACCGGACAGGGGGCTATAGACACTGAAGCTTTCTTT,CASSTGQGAIDTEAFF
TRBD1,TRBJ2-1,NA,TRBV30,TGTGCCTGGGGACAGGGTAGTCTTGGGAATGAGCAGTTCTTC,CAWGQGSLGNEQFF
TRBD1,TRBJ2-6,NA,TRBV19,TGTGCCAGTAGCCCCTCCACAGGGGCAGGGGCCAACGTCCTGACTTTC,CASSPSTGAGANVLTF
NA,TRBJ1-6,NA,TRBV5-8,TGTGCCAGCAGGGTGAAGGGGCACGGGGGAGGATCACCCCTCCACTTT,CASRVKGHGGGSPLHF
NA,TRBJ1-1,NA,TRBV18,TGTGCCAGCTCACGCAACTCGCCAGGTTTCAACACTGAAGCTTTCTTT,CASSRNSPGFNTEAFF